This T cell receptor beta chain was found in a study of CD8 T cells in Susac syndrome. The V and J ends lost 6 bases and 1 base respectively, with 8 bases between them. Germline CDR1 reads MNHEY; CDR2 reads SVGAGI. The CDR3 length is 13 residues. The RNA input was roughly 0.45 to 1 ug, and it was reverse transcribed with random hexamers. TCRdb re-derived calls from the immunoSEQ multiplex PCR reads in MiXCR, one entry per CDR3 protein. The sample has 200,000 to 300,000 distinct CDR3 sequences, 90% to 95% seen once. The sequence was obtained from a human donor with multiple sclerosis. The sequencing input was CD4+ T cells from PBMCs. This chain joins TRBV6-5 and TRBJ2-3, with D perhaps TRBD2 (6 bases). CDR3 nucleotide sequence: TGTGCCAGCAGGCGGGGACGCACAGATACGCAGTATTTT. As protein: CASRRGRTDTQYF.